The rows below give T cell receptor beta chains drawn from one sample of a study of vaccination effects on CD4 cells after COVID-19. Profiling relied on immunoSEQ multiplex PCR, and the TCRdb table lists in-frame clones only, not all of them. Seen here are tens of thousands of clones, approximately 80% observed once, and the top ten hold around 6%. The antigens of these receptors remain unknown. The specimen comprised CD4+ T cells from PBMCs cultured with SARS-CoV-2 spike peptides, sampled after COVID-19 vaccination. The receptor source for this set is a human donor who received a COVID-19 vaccine. Some clones in this sample may be carry-over from other donors' samples. CDR3s include the opening cysteine and the closing phenylalanine or tryptophan. The order of the fields is V gene, D gene, J gene, clone size, CDR3 DNA, CDR3 protein. D genes are given only for firm matches. Expanded clones are given a class, and other clones once, few, many or no size at all.

TRBV9,TRBD1,TRBJ2-1,.,TGTGCCAGCAGCCCCCGGGGACAGGGGCCATACAATGAGCAGTTCTTC,CASSPRGQGPYNEQFF
TRBV6-1,TRBD2,TRBJ2-1,.,TGTGCCAGCAGTGAAATACTAGCGGGGGCACTTGAGCAGTTCTTC,CASSEILAGALEQFF
TRBV24-1,TRBD1,TRBJ1-4,.,TGTGCCACCAGTGAGCCCCGACAGGGAGGAGAAAAACTGTTTTTT,CATSEPRQGGEKLFF
TRBV12-3/TRBV12-4,.,TRBJ1-1,.,TGTGCCACTTACAGGGTTGAGGCCACTGAAGCTTTCTTT,CATYRVEATEAFF
TRBV29-1,.,TRBJ1-2,few,TGCAGCGTTGGAGAATATGGCTACACCTTC,CSVGEYGYTF
TRBV19,.,TRBJ1-6,.,TGTGCCAGTAGTATAGGCGGCGGAAATAATTCACCCCTCCACTTT,CASSIGGGNNSPLHF
TRBV28,.,TRBJ1-1,.,TGTGCCAGCAGCCGGACAGATCTAGCTTTCTTT,CASSRTDLAFF
TRBV19,TRBD1,TRBJ1-2,.,TGTGCCAGTAGTATACTCGGGACAGGGACGTCTAACTATGGCTACACCTTC,CASSILGTGTSNYGYTF
TRBV6-6,TRBD1,TRBJ2-2,few,TGTGCCAGCAGACTTACAGGGGTTGCCGGGGAGCTGTTTTTT,CASRLTGVAGELFF
TRBV10-3,TRBD2,TRBJ2-2,.,TGTGCCATACCACGGACAGCGGTAGCGGGAAACACCGGGGAGCTGTTTTTT,CAIPRTAVAGNTGELFF
TRBV5-1,.,TRBJ2-2,.,TGCGCCAGCAGCTTGGCCAAGACAGGGAACACCGGGGAGCTGTTTTTT,CASSLAKTGNTGELFF
TRBV24-1,.,TRBJ2-5,.,TGTGCCACCAGTGATTTTCAGGGGGGCCGGGAGACCCAGTACTTC,CATSDFQGGRETQYF
TRBV28,.,TRBJ1-1,.,TGTGCCAGCAGTTTACCCGATGGGGGACTTCGTGAAGCTTTCTTT,CASSLPDGGLREAFF
TRBV28,.,TRBJ1-5,.,TGTGCCAGCAGAATAACCGGGGCCCGAAATCAGCCCCAGCATTTT,CASRITGARNQPQHF
TRBV9,TRBD2,TRBJ2-5,.,TGTGCCAGCAGCGCGACTAGCGGGGTTGAGACCCAGTACTTC,CASSATSGVETQYF
TRBV6-5,.,TRBJ1-5,.,TGTGCCAGCAGATCCAGGGGCAATCAGCCCCAGCATTTT,CASRSRGNQPQHF
TRBV7-2,.,TRBJ2-3,.,TGTGCCAGCAGCTTAGCGGCGGCTCGTACAGATACGCAGTATTTT,CASSLAAARTDTQYF
TRBV5-1,.,TRBJ1-4,.,TGCGCCAGCGCCCGGGGGACCACGGGATATAATGAAAAACTGTTTTTT,CASARGTTGYNEKLFF
TRBV29-1,TRBD2,TRBJ2-5,.,TGCAGCGTTGTAGGGCGGGGGGGGCAAGAGACCCAGTACTTC,CSVVGRGGQETQYF
TRBV18,.,TRBJ2-1,.,TGTGCCAGCTCACCACGACAGGACAATGAGCAGTTCTTC,CASSPRQDNEQFF
TRBV5-4,.,TRBJ1-1,.,TGTGCCAGCAGCTTGGAGGAGGGAATTTACACTGAAGCTTTCTTT,CASSLEEGIYTEAFF
TRBV19,TRBD2,TRBJ2-3,.,TGTGCCGGCCAACCGGGACTAGCGGGCACAGATACGCAGTATTTT,CAGQPGLAGTDTQYF
TRBV5-1,.,TRBJ2-5,.,TGCGCCAGCAGCCCGTTTCACTCTGGAGAGACCCAGTACTTC,CASSPFHSGETQYF
TRBV4-1,.,TRBJ1-2,.,TGCGCCAGCAGCCAAGCCGGCTATGGCTACACCTTC,CASSQAGYGYTF
TRBV18,.,TRBJ1-1,.,TGTGCCAGCTCACCCAGCGATGTGCGGGGGTATCAAGCTTTCTTT,CASSPSDVRGYQAFF
TRBV29-1,.,TRBJ2-3,once,TGCAGCGTTGACAGTCCTAGCACAGATACGCAGTATTTT,CSVDSPSTDTQYF
TRBV5-8,TRBD1,TRBJ1-4,.,TGTGCCAGCAGCCGAACCACAGGGGGTTTTGGTAATGAAAAACTGTTTTTT,CASSRTTGGFGNEKLFF
TRBV4-1,TRBD1,TRBJ1-5,.,TGCGCCAGCAGCCAAGCGAGACAGGGCCAGCCCCAGCATTTT,CASSQARQGQPQHF
TRBV2,TRBD2,TRBJ2-5,.,TGTGCCAGCAGTGAATATACCACCTACTTCTCGGCTAGCGGGGGGTCAGAGACCCAGTACTTC,CASSEYTTYFSASGGSETQYF
TRBV12-3/TRBV12-4,.,TRBJ1-5,.,TGTGCCAGCAGGTACGGGGATCAGCCCCAGCATTTT,CASRYGDQPQHF
TRBV2,TRBD2,TRBJ2-5,.,TGTGCCAGCAGATTGACTAGCGGGAACATAAAAGAGACCCAGTACTTC,CASRLTSGNIKETQYF
TRBV24-1,.,TRBJ2-2,.,TGTGCCACCAGTGATTTTGGAGTCGGGGAGCTGTTTTTT,CATSDFGVGELFF
TRBV6-5,.,TRBJ1-1,.,TGTGCCAGCACCTCACGGGCGGGGGGGAGGGCTGAAGCTTTCTTT,CASTSRAGGRAEAFF
TRBV12-3/TRBV12-4,.,TRBJ1-2,.,TGTGCCAGCAGGACGGGGCCCTATGGCTACACCTTC,CASRTGPYGYTF
TRBV9,.,TRBJ2-3,.,TGTGCCAGCAGCGTAGCTGCGGATACGCAGTATTTT,CASSVAADTQYF
TRBV2,.,TRBJ2-3,.,TGTGCCACCCGAGGACAGAGCACAGATACGCAGTATTTT,CATRGQSTDTQYF
TRBV2,.,TRBJ2-5,.,TGTGCCAGCAGTGCAAACAGGCAAGAGACCCAGTACTTC,CASSANRQETQYF
TRBV6-4,TRBD1,TRBJ1-5,.,TGTGCCAGCAGTTCGACAGGGGCCCGCAGGAATCAGCCCCAGCATTTT,CASSSTGARRNQPQHF
TRBV3-1/TRBV3-2,TRBD1,TRBJ2-2,.,TGTGCCAGCAGCCTAGATTCAGGGGGAAGGTACACCGGGGAGCTGTTTTTT,CASSLDSGGRYTGELFF
TRBV18,TRBD1,TRBJ1-5,.,TGTGCCAGCTCATTCGGGACAGAATTCAATCAGCCCCAGCATTTT,CASSFGTEFNQPQHF
TRBV12-5,TRBD1,TRBJ1-3,.,TGTGCTAGTGTTCGACAGGGGGTCGGAAACACCATATATTTT,CASVRQGVGNTIYF
TRBV4-2,.,TRBJ1-5,.,TGTGCCAGCAGCCAAGATCCGGGGGTTGGCAATCAGCCCCAGCATTTT,CASSQDPGVGNQPQHF
TRBV7-3,TRBD2,TRBJ2-4,.,TGTGCCAGCAGCTTAACGGGTAGCGGGGGGGCCAAAAACATTCAGTACTTC,CASSLTGSGGAKNIQYF
TRBV18,.,TRBJ1-5,once,TGTGCCAGCTCACCGTCCGGGGTTTATAGCAATCAGCCCCAGCATTTT,CASSPSGVYSNQPQHF
TRBV4-1,TRBD1,TRBJ1-1,.,TGCGCCAGCAGCCCGGACAGGGGGCGAAGGGGGAACACTGAAGCTTTCTTT,CASSPDRGRRGNTEAFF
TRBV7-7,TRBD1,TRBJ2-5,.,TGTGCCAGCAGCTTGGGGACAGGGGTCCAAGAGACCCAGTACTTC,CASSLGTGVQETQYF
TRBV5-1,TRBD1,TRBJ1-2,few,TGCGCCAGCAGCTTGGCGTCGACAGGGGCTCTCAACTATGGCTACACCTTC,CASSLASTGALNYGYTF
TRBV27,TRBD1,TRBJ1-4,.,TGTGCCAGCAGTTTTTCTTACAGGGGGCAAGAAAAACTGTTTTTT,CASSFSYRGQEKLFF
TRBV24-1,TRBD1,TRBJ1-3,.,TGTGCCACCAGTGATTCGCCCGGGACAGGGGCCGGAAACACCATATATTTT,CATSDSPGTGAGNTIYF